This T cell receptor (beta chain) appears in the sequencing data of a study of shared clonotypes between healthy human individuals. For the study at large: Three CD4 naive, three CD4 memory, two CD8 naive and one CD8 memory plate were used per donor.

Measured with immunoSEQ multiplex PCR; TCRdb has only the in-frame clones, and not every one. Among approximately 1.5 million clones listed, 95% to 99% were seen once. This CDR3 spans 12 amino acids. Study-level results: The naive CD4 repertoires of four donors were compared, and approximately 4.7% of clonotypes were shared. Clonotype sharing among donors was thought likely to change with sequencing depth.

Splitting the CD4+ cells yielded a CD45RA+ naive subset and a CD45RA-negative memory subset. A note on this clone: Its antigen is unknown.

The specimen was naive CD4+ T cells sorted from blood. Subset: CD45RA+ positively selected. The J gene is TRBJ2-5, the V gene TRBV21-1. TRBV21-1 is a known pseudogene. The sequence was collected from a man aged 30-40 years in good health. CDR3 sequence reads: CARTGATGTQYF. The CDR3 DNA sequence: TGTGCCAGGACCGGGGCTACGGGGACCCAGTACTTC.